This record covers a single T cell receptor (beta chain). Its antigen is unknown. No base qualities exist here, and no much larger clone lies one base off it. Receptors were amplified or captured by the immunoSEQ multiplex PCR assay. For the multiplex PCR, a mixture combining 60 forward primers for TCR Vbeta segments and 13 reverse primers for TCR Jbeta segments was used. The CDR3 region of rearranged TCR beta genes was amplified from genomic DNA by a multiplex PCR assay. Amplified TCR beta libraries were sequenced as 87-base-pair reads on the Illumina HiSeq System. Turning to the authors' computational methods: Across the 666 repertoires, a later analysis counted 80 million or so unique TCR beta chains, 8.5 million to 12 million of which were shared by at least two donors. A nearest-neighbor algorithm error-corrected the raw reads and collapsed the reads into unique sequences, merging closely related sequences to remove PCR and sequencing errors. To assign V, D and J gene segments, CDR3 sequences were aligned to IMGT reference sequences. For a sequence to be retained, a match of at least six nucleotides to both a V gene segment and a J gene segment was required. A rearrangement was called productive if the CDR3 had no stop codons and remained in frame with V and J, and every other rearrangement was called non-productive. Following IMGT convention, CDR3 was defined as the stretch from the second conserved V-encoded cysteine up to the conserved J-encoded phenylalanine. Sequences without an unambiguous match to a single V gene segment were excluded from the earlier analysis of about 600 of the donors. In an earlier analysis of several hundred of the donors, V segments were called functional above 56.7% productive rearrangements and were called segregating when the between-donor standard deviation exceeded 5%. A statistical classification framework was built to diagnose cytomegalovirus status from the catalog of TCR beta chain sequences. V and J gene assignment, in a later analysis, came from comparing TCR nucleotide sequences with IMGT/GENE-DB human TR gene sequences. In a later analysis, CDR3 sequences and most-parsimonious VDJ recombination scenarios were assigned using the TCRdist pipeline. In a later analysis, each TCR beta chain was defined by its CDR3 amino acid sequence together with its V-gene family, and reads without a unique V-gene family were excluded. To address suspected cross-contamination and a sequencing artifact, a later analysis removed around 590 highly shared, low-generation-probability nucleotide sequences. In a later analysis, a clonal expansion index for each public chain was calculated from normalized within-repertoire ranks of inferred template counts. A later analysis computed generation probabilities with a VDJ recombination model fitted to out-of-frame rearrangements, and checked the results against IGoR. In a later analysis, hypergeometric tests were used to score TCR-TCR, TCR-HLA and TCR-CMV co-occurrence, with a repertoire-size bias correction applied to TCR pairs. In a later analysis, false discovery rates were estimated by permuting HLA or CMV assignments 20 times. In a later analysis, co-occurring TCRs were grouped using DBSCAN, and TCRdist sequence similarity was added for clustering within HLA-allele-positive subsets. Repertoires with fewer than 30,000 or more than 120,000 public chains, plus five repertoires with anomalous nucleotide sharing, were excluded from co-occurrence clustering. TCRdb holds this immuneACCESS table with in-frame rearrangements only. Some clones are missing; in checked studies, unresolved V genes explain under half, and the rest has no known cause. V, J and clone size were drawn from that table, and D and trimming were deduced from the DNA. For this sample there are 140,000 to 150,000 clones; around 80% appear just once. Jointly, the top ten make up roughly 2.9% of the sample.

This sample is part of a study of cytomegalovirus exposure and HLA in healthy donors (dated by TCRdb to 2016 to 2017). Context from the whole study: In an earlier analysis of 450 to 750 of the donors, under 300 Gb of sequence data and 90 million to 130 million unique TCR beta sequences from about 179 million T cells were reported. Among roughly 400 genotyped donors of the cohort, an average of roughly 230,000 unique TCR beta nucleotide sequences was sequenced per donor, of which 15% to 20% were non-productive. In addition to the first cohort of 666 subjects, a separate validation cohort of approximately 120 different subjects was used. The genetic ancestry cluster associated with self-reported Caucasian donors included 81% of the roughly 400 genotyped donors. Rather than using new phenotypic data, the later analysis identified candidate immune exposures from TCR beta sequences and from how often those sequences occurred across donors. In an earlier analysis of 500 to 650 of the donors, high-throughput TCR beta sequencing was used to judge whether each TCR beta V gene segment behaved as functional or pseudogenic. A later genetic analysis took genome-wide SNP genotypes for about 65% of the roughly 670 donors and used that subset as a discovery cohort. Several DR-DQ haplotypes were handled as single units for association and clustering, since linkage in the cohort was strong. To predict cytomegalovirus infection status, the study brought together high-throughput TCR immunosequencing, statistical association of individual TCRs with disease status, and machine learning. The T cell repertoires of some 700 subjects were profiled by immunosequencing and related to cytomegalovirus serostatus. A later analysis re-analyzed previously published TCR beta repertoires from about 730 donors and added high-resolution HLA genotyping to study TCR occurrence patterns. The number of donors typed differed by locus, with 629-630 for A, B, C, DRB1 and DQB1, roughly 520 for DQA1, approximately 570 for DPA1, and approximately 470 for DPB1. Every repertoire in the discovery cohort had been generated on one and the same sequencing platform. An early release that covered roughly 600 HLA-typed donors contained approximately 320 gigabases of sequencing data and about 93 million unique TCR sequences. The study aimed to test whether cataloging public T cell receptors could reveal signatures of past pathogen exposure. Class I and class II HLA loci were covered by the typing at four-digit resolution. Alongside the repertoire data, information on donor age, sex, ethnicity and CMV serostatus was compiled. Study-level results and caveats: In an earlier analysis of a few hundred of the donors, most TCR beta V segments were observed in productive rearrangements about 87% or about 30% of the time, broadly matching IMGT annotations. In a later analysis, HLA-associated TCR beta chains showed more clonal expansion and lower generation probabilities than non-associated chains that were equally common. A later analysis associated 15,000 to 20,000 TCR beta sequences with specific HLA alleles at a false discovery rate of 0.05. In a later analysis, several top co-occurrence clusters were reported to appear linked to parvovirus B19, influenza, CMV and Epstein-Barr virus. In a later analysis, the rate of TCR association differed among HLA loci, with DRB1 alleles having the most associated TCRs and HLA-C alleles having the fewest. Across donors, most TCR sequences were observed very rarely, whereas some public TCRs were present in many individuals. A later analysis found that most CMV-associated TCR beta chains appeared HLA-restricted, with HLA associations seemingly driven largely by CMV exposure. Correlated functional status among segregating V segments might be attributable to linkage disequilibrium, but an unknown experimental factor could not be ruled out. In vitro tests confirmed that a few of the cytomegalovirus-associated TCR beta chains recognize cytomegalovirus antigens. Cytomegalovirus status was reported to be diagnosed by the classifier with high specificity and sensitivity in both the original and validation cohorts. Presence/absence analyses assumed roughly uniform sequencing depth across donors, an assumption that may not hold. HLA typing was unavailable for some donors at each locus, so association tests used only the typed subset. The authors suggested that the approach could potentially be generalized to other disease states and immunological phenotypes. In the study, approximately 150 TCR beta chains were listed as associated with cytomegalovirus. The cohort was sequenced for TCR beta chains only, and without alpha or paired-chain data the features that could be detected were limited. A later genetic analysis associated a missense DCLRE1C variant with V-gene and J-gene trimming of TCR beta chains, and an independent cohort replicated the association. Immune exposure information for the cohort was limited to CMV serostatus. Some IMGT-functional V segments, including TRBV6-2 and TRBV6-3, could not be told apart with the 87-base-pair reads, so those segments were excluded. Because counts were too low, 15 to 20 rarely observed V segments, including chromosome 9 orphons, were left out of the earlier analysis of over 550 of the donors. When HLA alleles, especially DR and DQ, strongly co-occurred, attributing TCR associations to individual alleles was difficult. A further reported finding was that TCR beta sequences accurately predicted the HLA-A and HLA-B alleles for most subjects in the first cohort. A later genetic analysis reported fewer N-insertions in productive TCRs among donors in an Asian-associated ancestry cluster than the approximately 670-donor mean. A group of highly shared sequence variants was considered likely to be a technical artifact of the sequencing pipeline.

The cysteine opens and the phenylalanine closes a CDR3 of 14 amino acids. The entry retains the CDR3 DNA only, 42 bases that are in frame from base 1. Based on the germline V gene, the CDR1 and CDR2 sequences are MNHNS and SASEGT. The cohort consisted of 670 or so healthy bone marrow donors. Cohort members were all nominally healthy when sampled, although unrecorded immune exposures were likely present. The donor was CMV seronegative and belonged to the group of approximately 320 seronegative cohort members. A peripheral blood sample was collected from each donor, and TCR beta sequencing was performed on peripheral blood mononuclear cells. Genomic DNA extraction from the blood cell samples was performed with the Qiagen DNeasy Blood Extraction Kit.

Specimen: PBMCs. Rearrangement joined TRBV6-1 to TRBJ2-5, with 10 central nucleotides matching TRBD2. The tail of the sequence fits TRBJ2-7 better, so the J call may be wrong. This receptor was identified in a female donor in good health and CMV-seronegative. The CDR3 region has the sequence CASTQAGGSDEQYF. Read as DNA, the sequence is TGTGCCAGCACCCAAGCGGGAGGGAGCGACGAGCAGTACTTC.